The following is a T cell receptor (beta chain) sequence with its context. With 2 bases removed from V and 5 bases from J, the gap between germline ends came to 11 bases. Germline V gives CDR1 SGDLS, CDR2 YYNGEE. This CDR3 contains 14 residues. Authors' data handling: For nucleated cells, counts were estimated from reference gene primer amplification. This table comes from immunoSEQ multiplex PCR, and its TCRdb copy is limited to in-frame clones, with some not included. D and trimming come from the DNA, and the V and J calls and clone size come from that table. Found here are 20,000 or so clones, over 75% of them singletons; the top ten hold under 75%. The sample comes from a study of blood T cell repertoires in COVID-19. Study details: Spain, Italy and the United States supplied samples that represented acute and convalescent COVID-19. PBMCs, B-cell-depleted T cells, or T cells provided the cDNA or gDNA that made up the material.

Sequencing input: peripheral blood. The chain has TRBV9 and TRBJ1-5, with a possible D match to TRBD1 (6 bases). The TCR originated in an older man with acute or convalescent COVID-19. CDR3 in amino acids: CASSVGQLDQPQHF. The CDR3 nucleotides are TGTGCCAGCAGCGTCGGACAGTTGGATCAGCCCCAGCATTTT.